Below, 8 T cell receptor beta chains from the same sample are listed, as sequenced in a study of CD8 T cells in Susac syndrome. Reverse transcription of roughly 0.5 to 1 ug RNA used random hexamers. Each CDR3 protein gets one entry after TCRdb re-called the immunoSEQ multiplex PCR reads with MiXCR. The sample contains more than 110,000 distinct CDR3 sequences, over 85% of which appear only once. The sequenced sample consisted of CD8+ T cells from PBMCs. These receptor sequences come from a human donor in good health.

The V call is TRBV9, the J call TRBJ1-3; D ambiguous. The V end was cut by 2 bases, the J end by 2 bases, with 8 bases between. The CDR3 length is 14 residues. The germline V gene has CDR1 SGDLS and CDR2 YYNGEE. CDR3 in DNA: TGTGCCAGCAGCGTTCGGGGTACTGGAAACACCATATATTTT. Its protein product is CASSVRGTGNTIYF.

The chain links TRBV7-9 to TRBJ1-2; D gene unclear. The CDR3 extends over 14 amino acids. Trimming stripped 8 bases from V and 2 bases from J, with 15 bases between. Germline V lookup: CDR1 SEHNR, CDR2 FQNEAQ (reference sequence). This CDR3 is CASGRVERNYGYTF. The CDR3 DNA is TGTGCCAGCGGCCGAGTAGAGCGGAACTATGGCTACACCTTC. Full variable domain (missing parts from reference TRBV7-9 and TRBJ1-2): DTGVSQNPRHKITKRGQNVTFRCDPISEHNRLYWYRQTLGQGPEFLTYFQNEAQLEKSRLLSDRFSAERPKGSFSTLEIQRTEQGDSAMYLCASGRVERNYGYTFGSGTRLTVV.

This chain joins TRBV14 and TRBJ2-1; D remains ambiguous. Germline CDR1 SGHDN, CDR2 FVKESK. V lost 0 bases and J 5 bases, leaving 5 bases between the germline ends. This CDR3 contains 13 residues. The CDR3 is CASSQENHNEQFF. In nucleotides, the CDR3 is TGTGCCAGCAGCCAAGAGAACCACAATGAGCAGTTCTTC.

The V and J genes are TRBV30 and TRBJ2-7; D perhaps matches TRBD1 (5 bases). CDR1 is GTSNPN and CDR2 is SVGIG in the germline V gene (reference sequence). The V gene lost 3 bases and the J gene lost 1 base, with 10 bases spanning the gap. The CDR3 length is 13 residues. The CDR3 DNA sequence: TGTGCCTGGAGCGCAGGGCCTTCCTACGAGCAGTACTTC. Its translation: CAWSAGPSYEQYF.

V gene TRBV27 combines with J gene TRBJ2-7; 7 bases are a match to TRBD2. Per germline, CDR1 MNHEY and CDR2 SMNVEV (reference sequence). Trimming removed 2 bases from V and 2 bases from J; junction bases left unmatched: 12. This CDR3 is built from 17 residues. CDR3 sequence reads: CASSLVGEGQSAYEQYF. In DNA, the CDR3 is TGTGCCAGCAGTTTAGTGGGGGAGGGCCAGTCAGCCTACGAGCAGTACTTC.

The chain combines TRBV29-1 with TRBJ2-3; the D is unclear. The germline V gene has CDR1 SQVTM and CDR2 ANQGSEA. The V end lost 7 bases, the J end lost 2 bases, and 10 bases lay between the germline ends. The CDR3 has 12 residues. CDR3 bases: TGCAGCGATAGGCCTCTCACAGATACGCAGTATTTT. Its translation: CSDRPLTDTQYF.

The V and J genes are TRBV28 and TRBJ2-5; 8 positions agree with TRBD1. This CDR3 spans 14 amino acids. Germline V CDR1 and CDR2: MDHEN, SYDVKM. V was pared by 5 bases and J by 5 bases, with 7 bases of the junction left unmatched. The CDR3 DNA reads as TGTGCCAGCAGTCCTCACCGACAGGGGGAGACCCAGTACTTC. Amino acid sequence: CASSPHRQGETQYF.

The gene calls are TRBV27 and TRBJ2-7, with 9 positions matching TRBD2. The germline V gene has CDR1 MNHEY and CDR2 SMNVEV (reference sequence). CDR3 length equals 13 residues. The junction had 7 bases not matched to a gene; V was cut back by 6 bases and J by 7 bases. The CDR3 DNA reads TGTGCCAGCAGGGGGACTAGCCTCTGGGAGCAGTACTTC. This sequence encodes CASRGTSLWEQYF.